The 12 T cell receptor beta chains presented below share a single source sample, sequenced in a study of cytomegalovirus exposure and HLA in healthy donors. PCR amplification relied on 60 Vbeta primers (plus 13 Jbeta primers). TCRdb keeps only in-frame clones here, not all; method: immunoSEQ multiplex PCR. The table records 130,000 or so clones, just under 75% of them present only once. The source material was PBMCs. The receptors here all came from a middle-aged man in good health and CMV-seropositive.

The chain joins TRBV5-6 to TRBJ2-1; TRBD2 agrees at 14 bases. J gave up 10 bases and V 3 bases, and 6 bases lay outside the gene matches. The germline V gene has CDR1 SGHDT and CDR2 YYEEEE. The CDR3 spans 15 residues. In nucleotides, the CDR3 is TGTGCCAGCAGCTCTCGGACTAGCGGGGGGATAGAGCAGTTCTTC. Encoded protein: CASSSRTSGGIEQFF.

This clone was detected a few times. The chain recombines TRBV30 with TRBJ1-4; D perhaps matches TRBD1 (6 bases). The CDR3 runs 14 residues. Trimming cost V 4 bases and J 6 bases, with 15 bases left between them. Germline CDR1 is GTSNPN and CDR2 is SVGIG (reference sequence). In nucleotides, the CDR3 is TGTGCCTGGAATAGGGGGAATTTGGATGAAAAACTGTTTTTT. This codes for CAWNRGNLDEKLFF.

The chain employs TRBV2 and TRBJ2-7; tentatively, D is TRBD1 (5 bases). Trimming removed 3 bases at V and 7 bases at J, with 13 bases between. The germline CDR1 and CDR2 sequences are SNHLY and FYNNEI. CDR3 length: 13 amino acids. CDR3 sequence (DNA): TGTGCCAGCAGTGATCGGCTAGGGGTAGAGCAGTACTTC. As protein: CASSDRLGVEQYF.

In its sample, this clone was seen once. The chain uses TRBV27 and TRBJ2-5; perhaps TRBD1 as D (5 bases). Germline V gene sequence: CDR1 MNHEY, CDR2 SMNVEV (reference sequence). The V end lost 2 bases, the J end lost 5 bases, and 12 bases lay between the germline ends. The CDR3 runs 14 residues. CDR3 sequence (DNA): TGTGCCAGCAGTTTAGACCCAGGGTGGGAGACCCAGTACTTC. Encoded protein: CASSLDPGWETQYF.

This clone was recorded only once. V usage is TRBV10-3 and J usage is TRBJ2-7, with 11 bases matching TRBD2. The CDR3 is 19 residues long. V lost 3 bases to trimming and J lost 1 base; unmatched junction nucleotides: 14. Germline V gene sequence: CDR1 ENHRY, CDR2 SYGVKD. Written as DNA, the CDR3 is TGTGCCATCAGTGACGCCCCCGGGACTAGCGGCAAATTTTCCTACGAGCAGTACTTC. Translation: CAISDAPGTSGKFSYEQYF.

CDR3 loop: CASSPSGRGGYNEQFF. The CDR3, as DNA: TGTGCCAGCAGTCCCAGCGGGCGAGGAGGATACAATGAGCAGTTCTTC. The chain employs TRBV28 and TRBJ2-1; D perhaps matches TRBD2 (6 bases). The CDR3 covers 16 residues. Germline V lookup: CDR1 MDHEN, CDR2 SYDVKM. V was cut by 5 bases and J by 4 bases, with 18 bases left in between.

This clone was detected only a few times. The rearrangement uses TRBV7-9 and TRBJ2-7, with D perhaps matching TRBD2 (6 bases). V was trimmed by 10 bases and J by 2 bases, leaving 24 bases between them. CDR3 length equals 16 residues. CDR1 and CDR2 (germline): SEHNR, FQNEAQ (reference sequence). This CDR3 reads CATNEAGTPATYEQYF. Written as DNA, the CDR3 is TGTGCCACCAACGAGGCGGGGACTCCTGCCACCTACGAGCAGTACTTC.

This sequence joins TRBV28 and TRBJ2-1; 7 bases align to TRBD2. The trim removed 3 bases at V and 9 bases at J, leaving 8 bases unmatched. From germline, CDR1 is MDHEN and CDR2 SYDVKM. The CDR3 has 14 amino acids. CDR3 region: CASSFWASGLEQFF. CDR3 nucleotide sequence: TGTGCCAGCAGTTTTTGGGCTAGCGGTCTTGAGCAGTTCTTC. The full variable domain, its missing parts supplied by reference TRBV28 and TRBJ2-1, is DVKVTQSSRYLVKRTGEKVFLECVQDMDHENMFWYRQDPGLGLRLIYFSYDVKMKEKGDIPEGYSVSREKKERFSLILESASTNQTSMYLCASSFWASGLEQFFGPGTRLTVL.

The rearrangement joins TRBV5-5 to TRBJ2-2, with 7 nucleotides matching TRBD1. After removal of 6 bases from V and 7 bases from J, the junction contained 15 bases not matched to a gene. The CDR3 sequence is 16 residues long. Germline values: CDR1 SGHKS, CDR2 YYEKEE (reference sequence). The CDR3 DNA reads as TGTGCCAGCACCAATAGAGGGGGCGGAATGATCGGGGAGCTGTTTTTT. Protein sequence: CASTNRGGGMIGELFF. The whole variable domain, filled in from reference TRBV5-5 and TRBJ2-2, reads DAGVTQSPTHLIKTRGQQVTLRCSPISGHKSVSWYQQVLGQGPQFIFQYYEKEERGRGNFPDRFSARQFPNYSSELNVNALLLGDSALYLCASTNRGGGMIGELFFGEGSRLTVL.

The chain combines TRBV18 with TRBJ1-4; D is perhaps TRBD1 (5 bases). V shed 1 base and J shed 6 bases, with 6 bases lying between them. This CDR3 is 13 amino acids long. Per germline, CDR1 KGHSH and CDR2 LQKENI. The CDR3 reads CASSPRQYEKLFF. The CDR3 coding sequence is TGTGCCAGCTCACCACGACAGTATGAAAAACTGTTTTTT. The whole variable domain, remainder taken from reference TRBV18 and TRBJ1-4, is NAGVMQNPRHLVRRRGQEARLRCSPMKGHSHVYWYRQLPEEGLKFMVYLQKENIIDESGMPKERFSAEFPKEGPSILRIQQVVRGDSAAYFCASSPRQYEKLFFGSGTQLSVL.

The chain uses TRBV28 and TRBJ2-5; 10 bases match TRBD1. Germline assignment: CDR1 MDHEN and CDR2 SYDVKM. V lost 5 bases, J lost 3 bases, and 9 bases stayed unmatched. The CDR3 loop spans 16 amino acids. The CDR3 loop reads CASSPGTGVREETQYF. For the CDR3, the DNA is TGTGCCAGCAGTCCCGGGACAGGGGTCCGGGAAGAGACCCAGTACTTC.

The rearrangement links TRBV2 to TRBJ2-5, with a tentative D call TRBD2 (6 bases). Germline V gives CDR1 SNHLY, CDR2 FYNNEI. V was shortened by 3 bases and J by 0 bases, with 20 bases between the two germline ends. This CDR3 is 18 amino acids long. The CDR3 DNA sequence: TGTGCCAGCAGTGACATAGGAGGGCTAGCGCGTTACCAAGAGACCCAGTACTTC. This gives the protein CASSDIGGLARYQETQYF.